The sample holds a few counts of the clone carrying this T cell receptor (beta chain). What it recognizes is unknown. The CDR3 has 15 residues. Trimming left V 1 base short and J 5 bases short, with 15 bases between. Germline V gene data show CDR1 as MGHRA and CDR2 as YSYEKL. Amplification of TCR beta CDR3 regions used RNA as the template. The HTBI primer set drove a first-round RT-PCR of the TCR CDR3. From the multiplex PCR reads, TCRdb called clonotypes with MiXCR, one entry per CDR3 protein. Of approximately 420,000 distinct CDR3 sequences in the sample, roughly an eighth are singletons; the top ten hold 5.3%. This record comes from a study of T cells in Graves' hyperthyroidism and ophthalmopathy. Findings and limits, study-wide: Peripheral blood also featured most of the thyroid clonotypes expanded above 0.001.

Out of 8.5 to 10 ml of fresh peripheral blood came the PBMCs. The receptor's source is a woman between 18 and 30 years old with Graves' hyperthyroidism. V and J are TRBV4-1 and TRBJ2-7; D remains ambiguous. Sequencing used blood. CDR3 sequence (DNA): TGCGCCAGCAGCCAAGCGGTTAGCAGCCCCCACGAGCAGTACTTC. Translated: CASSQAVSSPHEQYF.